This TCR beta chain came from a study of graft-versus-host responses after intestinal transplantation. Study results and caveats: Present in recipient marrow, GvH clones included some that appeared first in ileum or blood.

The CDR3 runs to 17 residues. J lost 5 bases, V lost 4 bases, and 13 bases had no gene match. Germline CDR1 is SGHRS and CDR2 is YFSETQ. With respect to this clone: What it binds is not known.

Some clones are missing from TCRdb's copy, which holds only in-frame ones; the method was immunoSEQ multiplex PCR. The sample has 85,000 to 90,000 clones, 75% to 95% seen once. This sample comprised unstimulated CD4+ T cells sorted from spleen or lymph node cells, obtained before transplant. This clonotype was obtained from a human donor who was the organ donor for an intestinal transplant. V is TRBV5-1 and J is TRBJ2-1, with 9 bases that match TRBD2. The CDR3 region has the DNA TGCGCCAGCAGCCAAACAACCGGGACTAGCCCTAACAATGAGCAGTTCTTC. Its protein product is CASSQTTGTSPNNEQFF.